This TCR beta chain came from a study of cytomegalovirus exposure and HLA in healthy donors. Study information: Genotyping of some 390 donors showed that over 80% belonged to the Caucasian-associated ancestry cluster.

PCR was performed using 60 Vbeta and 13 Jbeta primers. Profiled with immunoSEQ multiplex PCR; TCRdb holds only in-frame clones, not every one. The sample has about 130,000 clones; around 76% are singletons. Among the donors, all were healthy bone marrow donors. As to this clone: Its antigen is undetermined.

The study's findings and limits: A later analysis showed that HLA-associated TCR beta chains had undergone more clonal expansion than equally common others.

V was shortened by 3 bases and J by 8 bases, with 14 bases between the two germline ends. CDR3 length: 14 residues. Per germline, CDR1 MNHNS and CDR2 SASEGT. The chain joins TRBV6-1 to TRBJ2-1; the D gene is possibly TRBD2 (5 bases). Material for sequencing was PBMCs. This TCR was recovered from a male donor in good health and CMV-seronegative. CDR3 amino acids: CASSERAPRDEQFF. For the CDR3, the DNA is TGTGCCAGCAGTGAGCGGGCCCCCCGCGATGAGCAGTTCTTC.